The 10 T cell receptor beta chains presented below share a single source sample, sequenced in a study of human T cells and chemical hapten exposure. In TCRdb, the RACE reads were re-called with MiXCR into one record per CDR3 protein. The sample lists around 75,000 distinct CDR3 sequences; 10% were seen once. Time point given: patch test 2, 6 weeks after DPC sensitization. The treatment here: therapeutic diphenylcyclopropenone sensitization with weekly scalp DPC. The sequenced sample was whole blood, obtained in connection with sensitization to the hapten diphenylcyclopropenone (DPC). The receptors stem from a woman aged 45-65 years with alopecia areata. Some clones in this sample may be carry-over from other donors' samples.

Many counts were recorded for this clonotype. The CDR3 region is CASSYDRYGYTF. Here the CDR3 DNA reads TGTGCCAGCAGCTACGACAGATATGGCTACACCTTC. V usage is TRBV12-3 or TRBV12-4 and J usage is TRBJ1-2; maybe TRBD1 (5 bases). This CDR3 region has 12 residues. Between the trimmed V and J ends, which lost 6 bases and 5 bases, there was a span of 10 bases.

The V gene is TRBV20-1, the J gene TRBJ2-7; D is possibly TRBD1 (5 bases). V lost 0 bases, J lost 7 bases, and 19 bases lay in between. Germline loops: CDR1 DFQATT, CDR2 SNEGSKA (reference sequence). This CDR3 region has 15 residues. As DNA, the CDR3 is TGCAGTGCTAGAGATCCCCAGGGTGGGGTTTGGGAGCAGTACTTC. The encoded protein is CSARDPQGGVWEQYF.

This clonotype was observed many times. DNA for the CDR3: TGTGCCAGCAGCCCAATGACAGGGGGCACCTACGAGCAGTACTTC. It is translated as CASSPMTGGTYEQYF. The chain carries TRBV11-2 and TRBJ2-7; 10 bases map to TRBD1. The CDR3 loop spans 15 amino acids. The J segment lost 2 bases and the V segment lost 5 bases, leaving 6 bases of the junction unmatched. Germline V gene data show CDR1 as SGHAT and CDR2 as FQNNGV. Filled out from reference TRBV11-2 and TRBJ2-7, the complete variable domain reads EAGVAQSPRYKIIEKRQSVAFWCNPISGHATLYWYQQILGQGPKLLIQFQNNGVVDDSQLPKDRFSAERLKGVDSTLKIQPAKLEDSAVYLCASSPMTGGTYEQYFGPGTRLTVT.

The count of this clonotype is one. This rearrangement joins TRBV28 to TRBJ2-7; 8 positions agree with TRBD1. The V segment lost 8 bases and the J segment 3 bases; nucleotides outside the gene matches: 6. CDR3 length equals 13 residues. CDR1 and CDR2 (germline): MDHEN, SYDVKM. For the CDR3, the DNA is TGTGCCAGCCGGGGACAGGCGTTCTACGAGCAGTACTTC. It is translated as CASRGQAFYEQYF. The full variable domain, rest sourced from reference TRBV28 and TRBJ2-7, is DVKVTQSSRYLVKRTGEKVFLECVQDMDHENMFWYRQDPGLGLRLIYFSYDVKMKEKGDIPEGYSVSREKKERFSLILESASTNQTSMYLCASRGQAFYEQYFGPGTRLTVT.

This clonotype was detected ten times or more. V gene TRBV24-1 combines with J gene TRBJ2-2, with D possibly TRBD1 on 6 matching bases. The V end lost 5 bases, the J end lost 4 bases, and 10 bases lay between the germline ends. The CDR3 sequence is 14 residues long. The germline V gene encodes CDR1 KGHDR and CDR2 SFDVKD. CDR3 nucleotides: TGTGCCACCAGTGGAGACAGGACCACCGGGGAGCTGTTTTTT. This encodes CATSGDRTTGELFF.

This clonotype was recorded at least ten times. This chain uses TRBV27 with TRBJ1-6; D is possibly TRBD1 (6 bases). With 7 bases removed from V and 10 bases from J, the gap between germline ends came to 11 bases. The CDR3 sequence is 12 residues long. Germline V gives CDR1 MNHEY, CDR2 SMNVEV (reference sequence). This CDR3 is CASTTGLSPLHF. CDR3 in DNA: TGTGCCAGCACCACAGGGTTATCACCCCTCCACTTT.

V gene TRBV5-1 combines with J gene TRBJ2-6; 7 nucleotides line up with TRBD1. J lost 2 bases, V lost 1 base, and 3 bases had no gene match. This CDR3 spans 16 amino acids. CDR1 is SGHRS, CDR2 YFSETQ, per germline. The CDR3 DNA reads TGCGCCAGCAGCTTGCTAGGGGGCGCTGGGGCCAACGTCCTGACTTTC. Amino acids: CASSLLGGAGANVLTF.

This clonotype was observed many times. CDR3 sequence: CASSFSKSEAFF. Written as DNA, the CDR3 is TGTGCCAGCAGCTTTAGTAAAAGTGAAGCTTTCTTT. The V gene is TRBV7-9, the J gene TRBJ1-1; D call uncertain. The CDR3 consists of 12 residues. V was trimmed by 3 bases and J by 7 bases, leaving 9 bases between them. Per the germline V gene, CDR1 is SEHNR and CDR2 is FQNEAQ (reference sequence).

This clonotype has a count of ten or more. The chain links TRBV7-9 to TRBJ1-4; D gene uncertain. The CDR3 runs 14 residues. The germline V gene encodes CDR1 SEHNR and CDR2 FQNEAQ (reference sequence). V dropped 1 base and J dropped 4 bases, with 7 bases sitting between them. The CDR3 is CASSLGRLNEKLFF. The CDR3 DNA reads TGTGCCAGCAGCTTAGGACGGCTTAATGAAAAACTGTTTTTT.

Note on this clonotype: This may come from a read error, since a much larger clone is one base off. The V gene is TRBV20-1, the J gene TRBJ2-1; TRBD2 might be the D (6 bases). Germline V gene data show CDR1 as DFQATT and CDR2 as SNEGSKA (reference sequence). The CDR3 spans 13 residues. DNA for the CDR3: TGCAGTGCTAGCGGGAGCTCCTACAATGTGCAGTTCTTC. This gives the protein CSASGSSYNVQFF.